Following are 29 T cell receptor beta chains from one sample sequenced in a study of CD8 T cells in ankylosing spondylitis. Via MiXCR, TCRdb re-called the 5' RACE reads, giving one row per CDR3 protein. The table shows almost 250,000 distinct CDR3 sequences, with roughly a third occurring only once. Sequences were obtained from blood, either unsorted or a sorted T cell fraction (not recorded which). Receptors originate from a male donor with ankylosing spondylitis or in good health (not recorded which).

V gene TRBV4-1 combines with J gene TRBJ2-2, with 7 positions matching TRBD1. With 5 bases clipped from V and 4 bases from J, the junction kept 7 bases outside the gene matches. The CDR3 has 15 amino acids. CDR1 is MGHRA and CDR2 is YSYEKL in the germline V gene. The DNA for the CDR3 is TGCGCCAGCAGCGGGCGACAGGGTCCCACCGGGGAGCTGTTTTTT. Residues: CASSGRQGPTGELFF.

This clonotype was detected only a few times. The rearrangement uses TRBV29-1 and TRBJ2-3; the match to TRBD1 covers 9 bases. Germline values: CDR1 SQVTM, CDR2 ANQGSEA. The CDR3 sequence is 16 residues long. The V segment lost 6 bases and the J segment 3 bases; nucleotides outside the gene matches: 13. CDR3 loop: CSVGEGQGFKTDTQYF. For the CDR3, the DNA is TGCAGCGTGGGCGAGGGACAGGGATTCAAAACAGATACGCAGTATTTT.

This clonotype was counted between two and nine times. The chain carries TRBV4-1 and TRBJ2-6; D unclear. Per the germline V gene, CDR1 is MGHRA and CDR2 is YSYEKL. V lost 1 base and J 3 bases, leaving 7 bases between the germline ends. This CDR3 contains 15 residues. Written as DNA, the CDR3 is TGCGCCAGCAGCCAAGCTGCTTATGGGGCCAACGTCCTGACTTTC. It is translated as CASSQAAYGANVLTF.

Here the CDR3 reads CSVDWPSTDTQYF. CDR3 bases: TGCAGCGTTGATTGGCCTAGCACAGATACGCAGTATTTT. The chain couples TRBV29-1 to TRBJ2-3; no definite D call. The germline V gene encodes CDR1 SQVTM and CDR2 ANQGSEA. The germline V and J ends were trimmed by 3 bases and 0 bases, with 7 bases remaining between them. The CDR3 length is 13 residues.

This clonotype was counted between two and nine times. V gene TRBV12-3 or TRBV12-4 combines with J gene TRBJ2-6, with D perhaps matching TRBD1 or TRBD2 (5 bases each). This CDR3 spans 14 amino acids. With 6 bases removed from V and 4 bases from J, the gap between germline ends came to 10 bases. The CDR3 DNA reads TGTGCCAGCAGGGGGACGACGGGGGCCAACGTCCTGACTTTC. It codes for CASRGTTGANVLTF.

The chain joins TRBV28 to TRBJ2-1, with a possible D match to TRBD1 (6 bases). Germline CDR1 and CDR2: MDHEN and SYDVKM. There are 14 residues in the CDR3. Trimming left V 5 bases short and J 8 bases short, with 16 bases between. The CDR3 sequence is CASSPDRWGHEQFF. In DNA form, the CDR3 reads TGTGCCAGCAGTCCTGACAGGTGGGGGCATGAGCAGTTCTTC. Supplemented by reference TRBV28 and TRBJ2-1, the full variable domain reads DVKVTQSSRYLVKRTGEKVFLECVQDMDHENMFWYRQDPGLGLRLIYFSYDVKMKEKGDIPEGYSVSREKKERFSLILESASTNQTSMYLCASSPDRWGHEQFFGPGTRLTVL.

The rearrangement links TRBV15 to TRBJ2-3; the D gene is possibly TRBD2 (7 bases). Germline V gene sequence: CDR1 LNHNV, CDR2 YYDKDF (reference sequence). This CDR3 has 13 residues. CDR3 coding DNA: TGTGCTATACGGGGGGCTAGCACAGATACGCAGTATTTT. Amino acids: CAIRGASTDTQYF.

The chain employs TRBV28 and TRBJ1-4, with 7 positions matching TRBD1. J lost 8 bases, V lost 5 bases, and 11 bases had no gene match. Germline-derived CDR1 and CDR2 are MDHEN and SYDVKM. The CDR3 consists of 15 residues. The CDR3 bases are TGTGCCAGCAGTCGGATAGGGGGCCCCCAGGAAAAACTGTTTTTT. It translates to CASSRIGGPQEKLFF.

The V call is TRBV10-3, the J call TRBJ2-7; 8 bases match TRBD1. The ends lost 10 bases at V and 2 bases at J; junction bases unmatched: 7. CDR1 ENHRY and CDR2 SYGVKD come from the germline V gene. There are 13 residues in the CDR3. The CDR3 DNA follows: TGTGCCACGAGGACAGGGCCCACCTACGAGCAGTACTTC. The encoded protein is CATRTGPTYEQYF.

A single count supports this clonotype. V is TRBV18 and J is TRBJ1-2; 8 positions match TRBD1. V gave up 0 bases and J gave up 4 bases; unmatched junction bases: 1. Germline CDR1 KGHSH, CDR2 LQKENI. The CDR3 is 14 amino acids. The CDR3 DNA follows: TGTGCCAGCTCACCACCCACAGGGGGCTATGGCTACACCTTC. It encodes CASSPPTGGYGYTF.

The chain couples TRBV3-1 to TRBJ2-5, with D possibly TRBD2 on 6 matching bases. This CDR3 region has 15 residues. The V end was cut by 0 bases, the J end by 2 bases, with 10 bases between. CDR1 and CDR2 from the germline V gene are LGHDT and YNNKEL (reference sequence). As DNA, the CDR3 is TGTGCCAGCAGCCAAGATTGGGGGAGGCAAGAGACCCAGTACTTC. Protein sequence: CASSQDWGRQETQYF.

This clonotype has only a few counts. This rearrangement joins TRBV20-1 to TRBJ2-7; TRBD1 or TRBD2 may be the D gene (6 bases each). V lost 6 bases, J lost 7 bases, and 19 bases lay in between. This CDR3 is 13 amino acids long. Looked up from germline, CDR1 is DFQATT and CDR2 is SNEGSKA (reference sequence). CDR3 protein: CSALSPGAREQYF. The CDR3 nucleotides read TGCAGTGCCCTGTCCCCGGGGGCGAGGGAGCAGTACTTC.

This clonotype was counted at least ten times. The rearrangement uses TRBV29-1 and TRBJ1-2; TRBD1 aligns across 7 bases. The junction had 8 bases not matched to a gene; V was cut back by 6 bases and J by 1 base. CDR3 length: 14 residues. CDR1 is SQVTM, CDR2 ANQGSEA, per germline. The CDR3: CSVEHRDSNYGYTF. The CDR3 bases are TGCAGCGTAGAACATCGGGACAGTAACTATGGCTACACCTTC.

V is TRBV6-5 and J is TRBJ2-3; no clear D gene. The CDR3 extends over 12 amino acids. CDR1 is MNHEY and CDR2 is SVGAGI in the germline V gene. Trimming stripped 6 bases from V and 7 bases from J, with 11 bases between. The CDR3 reads CASSRKDNTQYF. CDR3 sequence (DNA): TGTGCCAGCAGCCGAAAAGATAATACGCAGTATTTT.

This sequence joins TRBV27 and TRBJ2-2; 7 nucleotides agree with TRBD1. This CDR3 region has 17 residues. In germline, CDR1 is MNHEY, CDR2 SMNVEV (reference sequence). V trimming: 7 bases; J trimming: 0 bases; junction bases outside the gene matches: 11. The CDR3 is CASNHAPGQPNTGELFF. CDR3 coding DNA: TGTGCCAGCAATCATGCCCCGGGACAGCCGAACACCGGGGAGCTGTTTTTT.

This sequence joins TRBV6-5 and TRBJ2-1; D gene uncertain. CDR3 length equals 15 residues. The V gene lost 4 bases and the J gene lost 7 bases, with 17 bases spanning the gap. The germline V gene has CDR1 MNHEY and CDR2 SVGAGI. The CDR3 here is CASSSDLDRGNEQFF. As DNA, the CDR3 is TGTGCCAGCAGTTCTGACTTGGACCGAGGAAATGAGCAGTTCTTC.

This rearrangement joins TRBV27 to TRBJ2-1; 8 bases are a match to TRBD1. Trimming removed 4 bases from V and 2 bases from J; junction bases left unmatched: 4. CDR1 MNHEY and CDR2 SMNVEV come from the germline V gene (reference sequence). The CDR3 has 15 amino acids. CDR3 protein: CASSWQGATYNEQFF. The CDR3 DNA follows: TGTGCCAGCAGTTGGCAGGGGGCTACCTACAATGAGCAGTTCTTC.

The table lists this clonotype with a few counts. CDR3 nucleotide sequence: TGCAGTGCAGCGCCAGGGGGTCCCCACGAGCAGTACTTC. This codes for CSAAPGGPHEQYF. The chain recombines TRBV20-1 with TRBJ2-7, with TRBD1 identical over 7 bases. Trimming at V came to 6 bases and at J to 5 bases, leaving 10 bases not matched to a gene. Germline V lookup: CDR1 DFQATT, CDR2 SNEGSKA (reference sequence). CDR3 length: 13 residues.

This clonotype was counted a single time. The chain joins TRBV5-8 to TRBJ2-3; no reliable D call. The ends were cut back, 7 bases at V and 2 bases at J, with 11 bases in the middle. Germline lookup yields CDR1 SGHTS and CDR2 YDEGEE. There are 13 residues in the CDR3. The CDR3 protein is CASHTTLTDTQYF. The CDR3, as DNA: TGTGCCAGCCACACAACCCTCACAGATACGCAGTATTTT.

The gene calls are TRBV9 and TRBJ2-7, with D perhaps being TRBD1 or TRBD2 (5 bases each). The CDR3 extends over 14 amino acids. Germline V lookup: CDR1 SGDLS, CDR2 YYNGEE. Trimming stripped 0 bases from V and 5 bases from J, with 12 bases between. The DNA of the CDR3 is TGTGCCAGCAGCGTAGCTGGGCGAGGGGACGAGCAGTACTTC. Protein sequence: CASSVAGRGDEQYF.

The gene calls are TRBV12-3 or TRBV12-4 and TRBJ2-7; 7 nucleotides align to TRBD1. The CDR3 length is 15 residues. The J segment lost 0 bases and the V segment lost 2 bases, leaving 4 bases of the junction unmatched. The CDR3 DNA reads as TGTGCCAGCAGTTTATTCGGGACAGCCTCCTACGAGCAGTACTTC. Its protein is CASSLFGTASYEQYF.

This chain uses TRBV12-3 or TRBV12-4 with TRBJ2-4; D remains unclear. There are 13 residues in the CDR3. V was cut by 8 bases and J by 5 bases, with 13 bases left in between. CDR3 nucleotides: TGTGCCAGCGGCAACTGGGGTGAAAACATTCAGTACTTC. Amino acid sequence: CASGNWGENIQYF.

V gene TRBV25-1 combines with J gene TRBJ2-1, with D uncertain. CDR1 and CDR2 (germline): MGHDK, SYGVNS. V lost 2 bases and J lost 4, with 3 bases in between. The CDR3 is made up of 12 amino acids. The CDR3 region is CASSELYNEQFF. CDR3 nucleotide sequence: TGTGCCAGCAGTGAACTATACAATGAGCAGTTCTTC.

This sequence joins TRBV6-5 and TRBJ2-2; D may be TRBD1 or TRBD2 (5 bases each). The CDR3 loop spans 14 amino acids. Germline CDR1 MNHEY, CDR2 SVGAGI. The germline V and J ends were trimmed by 1 base and 2 bases, with 5 bases remaining between them. The CDR3 region is CASSYWDNTGELFF. CDR3 nucleotides: TGTGCCAGCAGTTACTGGGACAACACCGGGGAGCTGTTTTTT.

The table lists this clonotype with a few counts. This rearrangement joins TRBV5-1 to TRBJ1-4; D not certain. The CDR3 loop spans 15 amino acids. Trimming removed 2 bases at V and 8 bases at J, with 16 bases between. Per the germline V gene, CDR1 is SGHRS and CDR2 is YFSETQ. The CDR3, as DNA: TGCGCCAGCAGCTTTGTTGATACGTCTCGGGAAAAACTGTTTTTT. Translating it yields CASSFVDTSREKLFF.

The V and J genes are TRBV3-1 and TRBJ2-3, with 12 bases matching TRBD2. The germline V gene has CDR1 LGHDT and CDR2 YNNKEL (reference sequence). This CDR3 contains 19 residues. With 8 bases clipped from V and 4 bases from J, the junction kept 19 bases outside the gene matches. CDR3 in DNA: TGTGCCAGCTGTTTTGGACTAGCGGGGTCGAAGAAGGGTGCAGATACGCAGTATTTT. Its translation is CASCFGLAGSKKGADTQYF.

This sequence joins TRBV28 and TRBJ2-5; a possible D gene is TRBD1 (6 bases). CDR3 length: 17 residues. V lost 5 bases to trimming and J lost 4 bases, with 23 bases between them. CDR1 is MDHEN, CDR2 SYDVKM, per germline. DNA of the CDR3: TGTGCCAGCAGTCCCTTAGGGGACAATTTACGAAGAGAGACCCAGTACTTC. It encodes CASSPLGDNLRRETQYF.

The V call is TRBV10-3, the J call TRBJ2-3, with 8 nucleotides matching TRBD1. V shed 9 bases, J shed 3 bases, and the junction held 11 bases outside the gene matches. Per the germline V gene, CDR1 is ENHRY and CDR2 is SYGVKD. The length of the CDR3 is 15 residues. DNA of the CDR3: TGTGCCATTGCACAAGACAGGGGAAGAACAGATACGCAGTATTTT. It encodes CAIAQDRGRTDTQYF.

The chain combines TRBV12-3 or TRBV12-4 with TRBJ2-3; D gene ambiguous. This CDR3 region has 12 residues. With 6 bases removed from V and 5 bases from J, the gap between germline ends came to 9 bases. CDR3 protein: CASSLEEDTQYF. Here the CDR3 DNA reads TGTGCCAGCAGCCTCGAGGAAGATACGCAGTATTTT.